This paragraph reports one TCR beta chain. The antigen is not known. The sample comes from a study of T cell responses to AZD1222 COVID-19 vaccine. Study results and caveats: There were repertoire samples only from the period after the peak T cell response. White British ancestry dominated among donors, who included more females, and clonal diversity was possibly underestimated. Seropositivity was recorded at baseline in only 6 or 7 AZD1222 recipients.

Doses given second, at about 4 or about 12 weeks, were pooled. Generated by immunoSEQ multiplex PCR, the TCRdb table keeps only in-frame clones and is missing some. Of around 120,000 clones listed, roughly nine tenths are singletons. The sequencing here drew on peripheral blood, taken 28 days after the second AZD1222 dose. The TCR sequence derives from an adult who received the AZD1222 COVID-19 vaccine.

The CDR3 loop reads CASSPGGLGVRLGNQPQHF. As DNA, the CDR3 is TGTGCCAGCAGCCCCGGGGGTTTGGGGGTGAGGCTGGGCAATCAGCCCCAGCATTTT. The chain has TRBV7-9 and TRBJ1-5, with a tentative D call TRBD1 (5 bases). The V end lost 5 bases, the J end lost 2 bases, and 25 bases lay between the germline ends. This CDR3 has 19 residues. Per the germline V gene, CDR1 is SEHNR and CDR2 is FQNEAQ (reference sequence).